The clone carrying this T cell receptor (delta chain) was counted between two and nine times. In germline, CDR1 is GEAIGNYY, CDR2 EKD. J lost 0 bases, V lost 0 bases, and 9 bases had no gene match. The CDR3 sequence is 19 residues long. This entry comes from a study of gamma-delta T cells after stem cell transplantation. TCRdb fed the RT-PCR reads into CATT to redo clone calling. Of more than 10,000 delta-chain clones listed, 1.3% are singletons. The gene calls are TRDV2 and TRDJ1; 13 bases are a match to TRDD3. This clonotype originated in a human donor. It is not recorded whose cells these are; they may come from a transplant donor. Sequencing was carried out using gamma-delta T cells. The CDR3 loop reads CACDTVLGDTPLNTDKLIF. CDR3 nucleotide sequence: TGTGCCTGTGACACCGTACTGGGGGATACGCCCTTGAACACCGATAAACTCATCTTT.